A selection of T cell receptor beta chains follows, all from one sample in a study of T cells in Graves' hyperthyroidism and ophthalmopathy. MiXCR was run by TCRdb on the multiplex PCR reads, yielding one entry per CDR3 protein. The data contain over 400,000 distinct CDR3 sequences, roughly 14% of them singletons. The material sequenced was blood. Receptor source: a man aged 18-30 years with Graves' ophthalmopathy. Each CDR3 is given with its conserved first and last residue. A D gene is named only where the DNA matches it firmly. For some rows the clone size is stated as once, few or many, or as a class when expanded; others skip it.

D	V	size	J	CDR3	DNA
.	TRBV3-1	many	TRBJ1-1	CASSQEAGVNTEAFF	TGTGCCAGCAGCCAAGAGGCAGGGGTAAACACTGAAGCTTTCTTT
TRBD1	TRBV2	.	TRBJ1-1	CASSEENRGLSTEAFF	TGTGCCAGCAGTGAGGAGAACAGGGGCTTAAGCACTGAAGCTTTCTTT
.	TRBV7-2	many	TRBJ2-3	CASSLIEADTQYF	TGTGCCAGCAGCTTAATCGAAGCAGATACGCAGTATTTT
.	TRBV5-6	many	TRBJ2-7	CASSLRTYEQYF	TGTGCCAGCAGCTTAAGGACCTACGAGCAGTACTTC
.	TRBV13	.	TRBJ1-2	CASSAPRLGAGGYTF	TGTGCCAGCAGCGCCCCCAGACTCGGGGCGGGTGGCTACACCTTC
TRBD2	TRBV9	.	TRBJ2-3	CASSVGASGGGSDTQYF	TGTGCCAGCAGCGTAGGCGCTAGCGGGGGGGGTTCAGATACGCAGTATTTT
.	TRBV20-1	many	TRBJ1-4	CSARGGPTNEKLFF	TGCAGTGCCAGGGGAGGGCCAACTAATGAAAAACTGTTTTTT
TRBD2	TRBV10-3	many	TRBJ2-1	CAITPSGGYNEQFF	TGTGCCATCACTCCCAGCGGGGGGTACAATGAGCAGTTCTTC
TRBD1	TRBV19	.	TRBJ1-1	CASTPRFGTGRTEAFF	TGTGCCAGTACCCCTAGGTTCGGGACAGGGCGCACTGAAGCTTTCTTT
TRBD2	TRBV7-2	many	TRBJ2-1	CASSFSTLAGGPGTNEQFF	TGTGCCAGCAGCTTTTCCACACTAGCGGGAGGGCCTGGGACCAATGAGCAGTTCTTC
.	TRBV27	many	TRBJ2-1	CASTLWTKRGSLLYNEQFF	TGTGCCAGCACTTTATGGACGAAGAGGGGGTCGCTCCTCTACAATGAGCAGTTCTTC
TRBD2	TRBV4-1	.	TRBJ2-1	CASSLGGNKQFF	TGCGCCAGCAGCCTGGGGGGGAATAAGCAGTTCTTC
.	TRBV6-1	few	TRBJ2-3	CASSPGTTGADTQYF	TGTGCCAGCAGCCCCGGGACAACCGGCGCAGATACGCAGTATTTT
.	TRBV7-2	many	TRBJ2-3	CASSGFGDTQYF	TGTGCCAGCAGCGGATTCGGCGATACGCAGTATTTT
.	TRBV12-3/TRBV12-4	many	TRBJ2-7	CASSSRSEQYF	TGTGCCAGCAGTTCCCGGAGCGAGCAGTACTTC
TRBD2	TRBV6-2/TRBV6-3	many	TRBJ2-1	CASRNRGLAGGGYNEQFF	TGTGCCAGCAGGAATCGCGGACTAGCGGGGGGGGGCTACAATGAGCAGTTCTTC
.	TRBV25-1	.	TRBJ1-1	CASSDDMNTEAFF	TGTGCCAGCAGTGACGATATGAACACTGAAGCTTTCTTT
TRBD1	TRBV20-1	many	TRBJ1-3	CSARDRSVHTIYF	TGCAGTGCTAGGGACAGGTCGGTCCACACCATATATTTT
.	TRBV20-1	many	TRBJ2-7	CSARGWGRLVYEQYF	TGCAGTGCTAGAGGTTGGGGGCGTTTGGTCTACGAGCAGTACTTC
TRBD1	TRBV12-3/TRBV12-4	many	TRBJ1-6	CASSTAGTGTSPLHF	TGTGCCAGCAGTACAGCCGGGACAGGGACGTCACCCCTCCACTTT
TRBD1	TRBV24-1	many	TRBJ2-2	CATSEWQGANTGELFF	TGTGCCACCAGTGAGTGGCAGGGGGCCAACACCGGGGAGCTGTTTTTT
.	TRBV7-6	.	TRBJ2-1	CASSLESRGEQFF	TGTGCCAGCAGCTTAGAATCTCGGGGTGAGCAGTTCTTC
.	TRBV7-8	many	TRBJ1-1	CASSLFVSTEGGTEAFF	TGTGCCAGCAGCTTGTTCGTCTCCACGGAGGGGGGAACTGAAGCTTTCTTT
.	TRBV7-9	.	TRBJ2-1	CASSLFKGGSSYNEQFF	TGTGCCAGCAGCTTGTTTAAGGGGGGAAGCTCCTACAATGAGCAGTTCTTC
TRBD2	TRBV12-3/TRBV12-4	many	TRBJ2-1	CASSLARGRLDEQFF	TGTGCCAGCAGTTTAGCCCGCGGGAGGTTAGATGAGCAGTTCTTC
.	TRBV5-1	.	TRBJ1-6	CASELRDSPLHF	TGCGCCAGCGAATTAAGGGATTCACCCCTCCACTTT
.	TRBV11-3	many	TRBJ2-2	CASSPRQAGNTGELFF	TGTGCCAGCAGCCCTCGTCAAGCGGGGAACACCGGGGAGCTGTTTTTT
TRBD2	TRBV9	many	TRBJ2-7	CASSVNGLASYEQYF	TGTGCCAGCAGCGTGAATGGACTAGCATCCTACGAGCAGTACTTC
.	TRBV2	.	TRBJ1-4	CASSPRGRNTNEKLFF	TGTGCCAGCAGTCCCAGGGGAAGGAATACTAATGAAAAACTGTTTTTT
.	TRBV12-3/TRBV12-4	many	TRBJ2-7	CASTLGEGIPYEQYF	TGTGCCAGCACCTTGGGAGAAGGGATCCCCTACGAGCAGTACTTC
.	TRBV6-5	few	TRBJ2-3	CASSYSKASTDTQYF	TGTGCCAGCAGTTACTCTAAGGCTAGCACAGATACGCAGTATTTT
.	TRBV4-1	.	TRBJ2-7	CASKKTGLSYEQYF	TGCGCCAGCAAAAAAACAGGGCTATCCTACGAGCAGTACTTC
.	TRBV6-1	.	TRBJ1-3	CASRTGFSGNTIYF	TGTGCCAGCAGGACAGGTTTCTCTGGAAACACCATATATTTT
TRBD2	TRBV7-2	many	TRBJ2-7	CASSPRTSGGGLEQYF	TGTGCCAGCAGCCCAAGGACTAGCGGGGGGGGGCTCGAGCAGTACTTC
TRBD1	TRBV5-1	.	TRBJ2-5	CASSLNGQGAGETQYF	TGCGCCAGCAGCTTGAACGGACAGGGGGCTGGGGAGACCCAGTACTTC
.	TRBV10-1	few	TRBJ1-4	CASSETQLANEKLFF	TGCGCCAGCAGTGAGACGCAGCTGGCTAATGAAAAACTGTTTTTT
.	TRBV6-1	few	TRBJ2-1	CASTLGGSSYNEQFF	TGTGCCAGCACCCTAGGGGGGAGCTCCTACAATGAGCAGTTCTTC
.	TRBV6-5	many	TRBJ2-7	CASSYSKGTYEQYF	TGTGCCAGCAGTTACTCAAAAGGGACCTACGAGCAGTACTTC
.	TRBV6-1	once	TRBJ2-7	CASSDVDRTSYEQYF	TGCGCCAGCAGTGATGTTGACAGGACCTCCTACGAGCAGTACTTC
.	TRBV11-2	few	TRBJ2-1	CASSLGLANYNEQFF	TGTGCCAGCAGCTTAGGTCTAGCGAATTACAATGAGCAGTTCTTC
TRBD1	TRBV14	.	TRBJ1-1	CASSQLDRDIEAFF	TGTGCCAGCAGCCAGTTGGACAGGGACATCGAAGCTTTCTTT
.	TRBV29-1	.	TRBJ1-2	CSVGGAPWDYGYTF	TGCAGCGTTGGGGGGGCACCCTGGGACTATGGCTACACCTTC
.	TRBV15	many	TRBJ2-6	CATSRDRNTGANVLTF	TGTGCCACCAGCAGAGATCGGAACACTGGGGCCAACGTCCTGACTTTC
.	TRBV15	few	TRBJ1-1	CATSGGLGNTEAFF	TGTGCCACCAGCGGGGGGCTGGGGAACACTGAAGCTTTCTTT
TRBD2	TRBV27	.	TRBJ2-7	CASSSSTSGNYEQYF	TGTGCCAGCAGTTCCTCGACTAGCGGAAACTACGAGCAGTACTTC
.	TRBV19	few	TRBJ2-2	CASRRDHTGELFF	TGTGCCAGCCGGAGGGATCACACCGGGGAGCTGTTTTTT
TRBD2	TRBV5-1	few	TRBJ2-1	CASSLETSGYNEQFF	TGCGCCAGCAGCTTGGAAACTAGCGGGTACAATGAGCAGTTCTTC
.	TRBV29-1	many	TRBJ2-3	CSVGRGELTDTQYF	TGCAGCGTTGGACGGGGCGAGCTCACAGATACGCAGTATTTT
TRBD1	TRBV2	many	TRBJ1-1	CASSGQGAVEAFF	TGTGCCAGCAGTGGGCAGGGGGCGGTTGAAGCTTTCTTT
TRBD2	TRBV12-3/TRBV12-4	many	TRBJ2-2	CASSFLRTSRTGELFF	TGTGCCAGCAGTTTCCTTCGGACTAGCCGCACCGGGGAGCTGTTTTTT
.	TRBV5-5	.	TRBJ2-1	CASSLVADSYNEQFF	TGTGCCAGCAGCTTGGTAGCAGACTCCTACAATGAGCAGTTCTTC
.	TRBV7-9	few	TRBJ2-5	CAGSLEVAYQETQYF	TGTGCCGGCAGCTTAGAGGTAGCTTACCAAGAGACCCAGTACTTC